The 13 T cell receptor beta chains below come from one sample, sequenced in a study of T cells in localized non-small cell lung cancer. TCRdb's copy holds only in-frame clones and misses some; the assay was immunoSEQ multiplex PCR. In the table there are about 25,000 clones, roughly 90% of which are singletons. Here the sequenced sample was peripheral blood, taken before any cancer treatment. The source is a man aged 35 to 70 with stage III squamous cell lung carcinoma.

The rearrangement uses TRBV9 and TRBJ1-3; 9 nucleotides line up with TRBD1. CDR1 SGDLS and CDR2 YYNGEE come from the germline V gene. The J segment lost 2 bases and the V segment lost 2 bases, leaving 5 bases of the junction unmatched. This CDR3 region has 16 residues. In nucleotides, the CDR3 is TGTGCCAGCAGCGTGGGGACAGGGCTTACTGGAAACACCATATATTTT. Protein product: CASSVGTGLTGNTIYF.

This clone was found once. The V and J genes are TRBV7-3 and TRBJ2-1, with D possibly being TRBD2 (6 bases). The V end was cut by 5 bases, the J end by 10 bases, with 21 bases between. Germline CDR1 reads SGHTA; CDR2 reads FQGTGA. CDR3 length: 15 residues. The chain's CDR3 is CASSPTGVAGSEQFF. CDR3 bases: TGTGCCAGCAGCCCGACCGGGGTTGCGGGGTCCGAGCAGTTCTTC. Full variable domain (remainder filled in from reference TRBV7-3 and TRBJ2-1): GAGVSQTPSNKVTEKGKYVELRCDPISGHTALYWYRQSLGQGPEFLIYFQGTGAADDSGLPNDRFFAVRPEGSVSTLKIQRTERGDSAVYLCASSPTGVAGSEQFFGPGTRLTVL.

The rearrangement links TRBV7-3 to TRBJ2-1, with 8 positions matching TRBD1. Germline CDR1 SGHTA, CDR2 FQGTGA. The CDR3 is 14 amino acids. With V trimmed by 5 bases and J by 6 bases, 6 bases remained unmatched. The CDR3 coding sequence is TGTGCCAGCAGCAGGACAGGGTCAGGCAATGAGCAGTTCTTC. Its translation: CASSRTGSGNEQFF.

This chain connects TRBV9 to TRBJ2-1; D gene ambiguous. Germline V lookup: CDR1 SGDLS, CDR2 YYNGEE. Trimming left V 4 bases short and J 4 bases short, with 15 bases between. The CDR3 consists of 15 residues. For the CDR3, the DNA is TGTGCCAGCAGCACCCGACATACTGGGTACAATGAGCAGTTCTTC. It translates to CASSTRHTGYNEQFF.

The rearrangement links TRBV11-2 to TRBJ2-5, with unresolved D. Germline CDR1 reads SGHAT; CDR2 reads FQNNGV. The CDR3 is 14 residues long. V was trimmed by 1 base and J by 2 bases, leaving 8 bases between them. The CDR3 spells CASSLVGLQETQYF. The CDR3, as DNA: TGTGCCAGCAGCTTAGTTGGCCTACAAGAGACCCAGTACTTC. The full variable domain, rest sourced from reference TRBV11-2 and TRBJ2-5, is EAGVAQSPRYKIIEKRQSVAFWCNPISGHATLYWYQQILGQGPKLLIQFQNNGVVDDSQLPKDRFSAERLKGVDSTLKIQPAKLEDSAVYLCASSLVGLQETQYFGPGTRLLVL.

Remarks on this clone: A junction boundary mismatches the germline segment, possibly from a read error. The CDR3 sequence is CASSLSAAPSQAF. The CDR3 bases are TGTGCCAGCAGCTTAAGTGCGGCGCCGAGCCAGGCTTTC. The rearrangement uses TRBV11-2 and TRBJ2-6; unclear D gene. CDR1 is SGHAT and CDR2 is FQNNGV in the germline V gene. The CDR3 contains 13 residues.

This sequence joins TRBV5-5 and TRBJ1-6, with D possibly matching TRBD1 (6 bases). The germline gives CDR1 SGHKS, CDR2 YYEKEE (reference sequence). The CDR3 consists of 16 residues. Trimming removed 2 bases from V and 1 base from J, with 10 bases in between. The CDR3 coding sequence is TGTGCCAGCAGCTTACAGGGAGGGTCCTATAATTCACCCCTCCACTTT. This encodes CASSLQGGSYNSPLHF. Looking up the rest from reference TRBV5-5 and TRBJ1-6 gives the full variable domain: DAGVTQSPTHLIKTRGQQVTLRCSPISGHKSVSWYQQVLGQGPQFIFQYYEKEERGRGNFPDRFSARQFPNYSSELNVNALLLGDSALYLCASSLQGGSYNSPLHFGNGTRLTVT.

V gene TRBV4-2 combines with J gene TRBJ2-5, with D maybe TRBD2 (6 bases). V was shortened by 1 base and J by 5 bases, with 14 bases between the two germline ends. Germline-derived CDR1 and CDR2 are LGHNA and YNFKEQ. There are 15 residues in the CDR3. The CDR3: CASSQGKGGGETQYF. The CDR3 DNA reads TGTGCCAGCAGCCAAGGGAAGGGAGGCGGGGAGACCCAGTACTTC.

CDR3 region: CASSYTGLRGGTDTQYF. In DNA, the CDR3 is TGTGCCAGCAGCTACACCGGACTAAGGGGGGGCACAGATACGCAGTATTTT. The chain combines TRBV11-2 with TRBJ2-3; possibly TRBD1 or TRBD2 for D (6 bases each). The CDR3 totals 17 residues. The V and J ends lost 4 bases and 1 base respectively, with 18 bases between them. CDR1 SGHAT and CDR2 FQNNGV come from the germline V gene.

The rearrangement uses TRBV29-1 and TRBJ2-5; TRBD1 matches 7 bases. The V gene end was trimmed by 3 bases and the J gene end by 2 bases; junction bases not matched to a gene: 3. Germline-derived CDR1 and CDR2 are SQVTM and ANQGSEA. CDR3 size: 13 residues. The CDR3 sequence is CSVDTGVQETQYF. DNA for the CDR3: TGCAGCGTTGACACAGGGGTTCAAGAGACCCAGTACTTC.

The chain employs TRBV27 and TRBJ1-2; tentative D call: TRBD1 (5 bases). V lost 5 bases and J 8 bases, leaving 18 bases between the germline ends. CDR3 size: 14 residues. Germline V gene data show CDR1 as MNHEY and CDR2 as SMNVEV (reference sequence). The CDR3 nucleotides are TGTGCCAGCAGTCCGCTGACTGGGGCGGGGGGCTACACCTTC. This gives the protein CASSPLTGAGGYTF.

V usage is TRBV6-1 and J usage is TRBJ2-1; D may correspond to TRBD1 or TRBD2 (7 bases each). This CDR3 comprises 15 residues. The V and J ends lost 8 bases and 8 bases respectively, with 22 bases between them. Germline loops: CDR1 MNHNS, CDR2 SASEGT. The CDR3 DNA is TGTGCCAGCGGGAGGGGGCGCGAACTACGGGATGAGCAGTTCTTC. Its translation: CASGRGRELRDEQFF.

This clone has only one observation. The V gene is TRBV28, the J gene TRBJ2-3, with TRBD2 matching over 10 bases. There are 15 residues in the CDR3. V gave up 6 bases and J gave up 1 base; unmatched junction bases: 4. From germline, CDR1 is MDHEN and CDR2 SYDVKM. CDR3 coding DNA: TGTGCCAGCAGCCTACTAGCGGGACGCACAGATACGCAGTATTTT. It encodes CASSLLAGRTDTQYF.